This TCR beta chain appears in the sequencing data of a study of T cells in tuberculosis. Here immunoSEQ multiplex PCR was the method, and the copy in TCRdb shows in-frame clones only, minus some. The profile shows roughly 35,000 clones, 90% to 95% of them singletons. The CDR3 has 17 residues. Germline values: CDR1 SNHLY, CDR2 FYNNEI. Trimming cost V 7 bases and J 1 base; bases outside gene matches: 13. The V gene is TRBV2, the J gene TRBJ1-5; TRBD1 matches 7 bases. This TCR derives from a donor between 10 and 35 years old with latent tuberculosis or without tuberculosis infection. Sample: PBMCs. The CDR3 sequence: CASKDRSSITSNQPQHF. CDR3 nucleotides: TGTGCCAGCAAGGACAGGTCCTCAATCACCAGCAATCAGCCCCAGCATTTT.